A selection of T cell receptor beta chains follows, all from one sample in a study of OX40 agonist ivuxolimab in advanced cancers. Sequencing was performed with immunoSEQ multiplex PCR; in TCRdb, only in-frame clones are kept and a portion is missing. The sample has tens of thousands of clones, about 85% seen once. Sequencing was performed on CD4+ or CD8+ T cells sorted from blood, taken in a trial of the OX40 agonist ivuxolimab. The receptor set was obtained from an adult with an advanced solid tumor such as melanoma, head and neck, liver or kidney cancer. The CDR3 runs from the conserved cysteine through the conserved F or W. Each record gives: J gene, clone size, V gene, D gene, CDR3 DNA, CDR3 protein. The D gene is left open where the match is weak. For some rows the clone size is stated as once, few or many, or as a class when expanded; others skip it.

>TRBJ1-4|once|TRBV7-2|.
TGTGCCAGCAGCTTAGGGGCTGGCCTGAGTGAAAAACTGTTTTTT
CASSLGAGLSEKLFF
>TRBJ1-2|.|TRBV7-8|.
TGTGCCAGCAGCTTGCGAACAGCCGGTCCTAACTATGGCTACACCTTC
CASSLRTAGPNYGYTF
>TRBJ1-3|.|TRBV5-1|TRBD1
TGCGCCAGCAGCCCCGGACAGGATATCACCATATATTTT
CASSPGQDITIYF
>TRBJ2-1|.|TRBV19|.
TGTGCCAGCGGATTTTACAATGAGCAGTTCTTC
CASGFYNEQFF
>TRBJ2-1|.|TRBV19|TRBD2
TGTGCCAGTAGTGTTGGACTAGCGGGGGGGCTGAGCAATGAGCAGTTCTTC
CASSVGLAGGLSNEQFF
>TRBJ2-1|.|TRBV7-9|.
TGTGCCAGCAGCTCAAGACAGGAGAGCTCCTACAATGAGCAGTTCTTC
CASSSRQESSYNEQFF
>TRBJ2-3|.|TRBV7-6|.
TGTGCCAGCAGCCTTGGACTGACAGATACGCAGTATTTT
CASSLGLTDTQYF
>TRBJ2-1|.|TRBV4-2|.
TGTGCCAGCAGCCAAGATGGGGCTGTTGAGCAGTTCTTC
CASSQDGAVEQFF
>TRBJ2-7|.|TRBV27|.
TGTGCCAGCAGTTTGGGGGGCTTCTACGAGCAGTACTTC
CASSLGGFYEQYF
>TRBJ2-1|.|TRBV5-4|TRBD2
TGTGCCAGCACGGGGGGAGAAAAGCAGTTCTTC
CASTGGEKQFF
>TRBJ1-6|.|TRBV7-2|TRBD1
TGTGCCAGCAGCTTAGCTCCGACAGGGTCTTATTCACCCCTCCACTTT
CASSLAPTGSYSPLHF
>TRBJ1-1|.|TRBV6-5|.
TGTGCCAGCAGTTACTCGACACACACTGAAGCTTTCTTT
CASSYSTHTEAFF
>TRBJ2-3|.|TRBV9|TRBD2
TGTGCCAGCAGCGTAACGGCGGGGGTGGCGGATACGCAGTATTTT
CASSVTAGVADTQYF
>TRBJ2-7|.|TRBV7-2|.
TGTGCCAGCAGCTACGGGTGGGAGCAGTACTTC
CASSYGWEQYF
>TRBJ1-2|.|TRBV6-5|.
TGTGCCAGCAGTTACTCACCCGCTAACTATGGCTACACCTTC
CASSYSPANYGYTF
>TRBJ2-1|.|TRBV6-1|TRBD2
TGTGCCAGCAGTGAATATTATGGGACTAGCTCCCGCAATGAGCAGTTCTTC
CASSEYYGTSSRNEQFF
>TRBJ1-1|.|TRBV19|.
TGTGCCAGTAGAGCAGAGGGGGGGATTCTTGAAGCTTTCTTT
CASRAEGGILEAFF
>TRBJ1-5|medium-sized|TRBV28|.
TGTGCCAGCAGTTTATGGACAGCTTCTGAAGGCAATCAGCCCCAGCATTTT
CASSLWTASEGNQPQHF